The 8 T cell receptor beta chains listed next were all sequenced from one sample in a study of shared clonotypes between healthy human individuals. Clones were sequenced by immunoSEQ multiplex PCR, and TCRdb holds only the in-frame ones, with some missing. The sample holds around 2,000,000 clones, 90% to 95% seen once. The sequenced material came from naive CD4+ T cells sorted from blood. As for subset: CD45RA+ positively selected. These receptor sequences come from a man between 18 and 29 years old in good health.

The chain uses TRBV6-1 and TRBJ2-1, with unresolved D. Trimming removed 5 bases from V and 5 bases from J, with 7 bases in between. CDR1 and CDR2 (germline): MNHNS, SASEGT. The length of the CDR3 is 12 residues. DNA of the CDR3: TGTGCCAGCAGTCTGATGAACAATGAGCAGTTCTTC. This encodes CASSLMNNEQFF.

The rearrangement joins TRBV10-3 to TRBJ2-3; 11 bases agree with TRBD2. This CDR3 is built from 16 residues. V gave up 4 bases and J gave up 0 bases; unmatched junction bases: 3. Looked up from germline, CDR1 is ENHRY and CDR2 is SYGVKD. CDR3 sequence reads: CAISVAGGLSTDTQYF. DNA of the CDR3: TGTGCCATCAGTGTAGCGGGAGGGCTTAGCACAGATACGCAGTATTTT.

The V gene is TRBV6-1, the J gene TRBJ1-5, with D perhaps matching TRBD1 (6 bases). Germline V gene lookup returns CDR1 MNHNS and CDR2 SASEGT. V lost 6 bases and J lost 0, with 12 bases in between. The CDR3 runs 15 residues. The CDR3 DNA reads TGTGCCAGCAGCCCGACAGGATATAGCAATCAGCCCCAGCATTTT. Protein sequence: CASSPTGYSNQPQHF.

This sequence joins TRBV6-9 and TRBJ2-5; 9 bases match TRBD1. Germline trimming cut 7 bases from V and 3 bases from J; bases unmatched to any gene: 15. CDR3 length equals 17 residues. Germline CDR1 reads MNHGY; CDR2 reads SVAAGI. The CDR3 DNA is TGTGCCAGCACCTCCTGGGGGGACAGGGCCGACAAAGAGACCCAGTACTTC. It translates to CASTSWGDRADKETQYF.

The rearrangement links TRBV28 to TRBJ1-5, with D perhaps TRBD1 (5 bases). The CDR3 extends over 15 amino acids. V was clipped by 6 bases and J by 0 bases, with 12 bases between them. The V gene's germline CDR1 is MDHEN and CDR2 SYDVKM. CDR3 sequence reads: CASRSRGFSNQPQHF. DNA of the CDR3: TGTGCCAGCAGGTCTCGGGGCTTTAGCAATCAGCCCCAGCATTTT. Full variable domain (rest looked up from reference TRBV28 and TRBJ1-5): DVKVTQSSRYLVKRTGEKVFLECVQDMDHENMFWYRQDPGLGLRLIYFSYDVKMKEKGDIPEGYSVSREKKERFSLILESASTNQTSMYLCASRSRGFSNQPQHFGDGTRLSIL.

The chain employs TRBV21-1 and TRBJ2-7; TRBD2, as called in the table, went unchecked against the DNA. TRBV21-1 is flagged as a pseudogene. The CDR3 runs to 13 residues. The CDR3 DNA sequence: TGTGCAGCGGGGGGGACAGGGTCCTACGAGCAGTACTTC. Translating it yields CAAGGTGSYEQYF.

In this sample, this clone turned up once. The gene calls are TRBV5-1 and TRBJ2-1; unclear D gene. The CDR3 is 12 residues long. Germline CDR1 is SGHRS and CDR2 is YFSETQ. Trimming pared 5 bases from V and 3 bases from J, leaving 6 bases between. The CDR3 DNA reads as TGCGCCAGCAGTAGGATCTACAATGAGCAGTTCTTC. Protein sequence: CASSRIYNEQFF.

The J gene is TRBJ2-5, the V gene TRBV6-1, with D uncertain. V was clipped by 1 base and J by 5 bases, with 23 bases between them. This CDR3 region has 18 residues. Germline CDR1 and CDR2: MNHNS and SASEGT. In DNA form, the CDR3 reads TGTGCCAGCAGTGAAGAGGGTTTTATTAGTGGGGTGAGGGAGACCCAGTACTTC. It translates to CASSEEGFISGVRETQYF.